Given below is one TCR beta chain in context. Its antigen is unknown. Base quality data are lacking; no much larger clone is found one base away. Per the publication, the treatment or condition label means: around 19 received Ad26.COV2.S at low or high dose, single or two shots; roughly five received placebo; per-sample allocation not given. Repertoires of vaccine and placebo recipients were sequenced from samples taken on day 63 after the first injection. Cohort 1b enrolled 25 to 30 adults aged 18-55 years at a single site in Boston, USA, between 29 July and 7 August 2020. Ad26.COV2.S consisted of a replication-incompetent adenovirus type 26 vector by which a prefusion-stabilized SARS-CoV-2 spike protein from the original Wuhan strain was expressed. The immunoSEQ Assay was the method used to sequence TCRbeta CDR3 regions. After extraction, genomic DNA underwent amplification by bias-controlled multiplex PCR, followed by high-throughput sequencing. Concerning the study's data processing: Collapsing and filtering of sequences were performed to quantify the absolute abundance of each unique TCRbeta CDR3 region. T cell fraction was estimated by normalization of TCRbeta template counts to usable DNA, with usable DNA being measured through amplification of reference genes present in all nucleated cells. Repertoire TCRs were annotated as SARS-CoV-2-specific by exact matching of V gene, CDR3 amino acid sequence and J gene to a known reactive TCR set. The reference SARS-CoV-2 TCR set came from MIRA and was filtered for enrichment in COVID-19-positive ImmuneCODE repertoires, removing public or cross-reactive TCRs. Using the MIRA antigens, annotated TCRs were further analysed by specific ORF or by position within an ORF. Breadth was defined as the number of annotated unique rearrangements divided by the total number of unique productive rearrangements, and depth was defined as the summed frequency of the annotated unique rearrangements. TCR breadth was compared between groups using two-sided Wilcoxon rank-sum tests. TCRdb obtained this table from immuneACCESS and retained in-frame rearrangements with V and J assigned. These tables miss some clones; where compared with another copy, unresolved V genes account for less than half of the shortfall, and the remainder is unexplained. V and J calls and clone size are copied from that table; D and trimming were computed from the DNA. The table for this sample lists 500,000 or so clones; roughly nine tenths of them were counted only once. Of the sample, roughly 12% falls within the top ten clones.

This sample was included in a study of Ad26.COV2.S vaccination and SARS-CoV-2 variants (dated by TCRdb to the early 2020s). With regard to the full study: Donors in the vaccine arm were drawn from COV1001, a phase I-IIa trial of Ad26.COV2.S in healthy adults that was multicentre, randomized, double-blind and placebo-controlled. The TCR-sequenced set comprised around 30 samples: roughly 19 Ad26.COV2.S vaccine recipients, 5 placebo recipients and 8 SARS-CoV-2 convalescent individuals. Participants in the trial were split at random into five groups of five each, receiving low-dose or high-dose Ad26.COV2.S once or twice, or else placebo on both occasions. Sequencing of the TCRbeta repertoire served to evaluate the specificity and breadth of SARS-CoV-2-reactive T cell receptors following Ad26.COV2.S vaccination. Throughout the experiments and outcome assessment, investigators stayed blinded to trial group allocation. Dosing of Ad26.COV2.S was intramuscular, at either 5x10^10 or 1x10^11 viral particles, delivered as one shot or as two shots spaced 56 days apart.

General findings and caveats noted by the study authors: Substantial breadth of spike-specific CD8+ and CD4+ T cell responses was reported after vaccination. Vaccine and placebo recipients had comparable non-spike TCR breadth, which fits with the vaccine containing only spike. The authors noted that the TCR breadth and depth analyses may have underestimated total T cell responses. Higher spike-specific TCR breadth was observed in Ad26.COV2.S recipients than in placebo recipients (P = 0.0014). The study was not powered for comparison of responses between vaccine doses or regimens.

The sample here was peripheral blood, taken in a trial of Ad26.COV2.S vaccine versus placebo. This TCR was sampled from a person aged 18 to 59 who received the Ad26.COV2.S COVID-19 vaccine or a placebo.

The sequenced DNA is TGCGCCAGCAGCCAAAACCGGGACAGGACTTCACCCCTCCACTTT. Its amino acids are CASSQNRDRTSPLHF. Here the chain combines TRBV4-3 and TRBJ1-6; 8 middle bases align to TRBD1. CDR1 and CDR2 are drawn from the germline V gene: LGHNA, YSLEER. The CDR3 numbers 15 residues from cysteine through phenylalanine. The read is trimmed to its CDR3 DNA, 45 bases read in frame from base 1. Trimming takes 2 bases off V and 9 bases off J; junction bases not matched to a gene: 6.